Below, one TCR beta chain is given with its context. The antigen is not known. Extraction of total RNA produced a minimum of 5 micrograms from each sample. This sample is part of a study of blood T cells in healthy people across ages. Study-wide findings and caveats: PBMCs that were unsorted prevented a conclusive naive versus antigen-experienced comparison. Strong correlation linked observed beta diversity and percent naive T cells.

The CDR3 covers 15 residues. The V and J ends lost 7 bases and 5 bases, in that order; junction bases with no gene match: 6. Together with a sample-barcoded 5' primer, a J-beta primer mix was included in a second PCR lasting roughly 6 to 12 cycles. TCRdb redid the calling of the 5' RACE reads with MiXCR, one entry per CDR3 protein. The data contain some 710,000 distinct CDR3 sequences, 22% of them seen just once; the ten biggest clones take up approximately 20%. This chain connects TRBV12-3 or TRBV12-4 to TRBJ2-1; 12 nucleotides align to TRBD2. The sequencing input was blood. The clonotype comes from a man in his sixties or seventies in good health. In nucleotides, the CDR3 is TGTGCCAGCAACGTCGGACTAGCGGGGCACAATGAGCAGTTCTTC. Translated: CASNVGLAGHNEQFF.